This TCR beta chain was retrieved from a study of shared clonotypes between healthy human individuals. Study information: Aged between 18 and 49, the donors were a couple of women and a few men. Whole-study results and caveats: A few donors had roughly 5% of their naive CD4 clonotypes in common.

Replicate PCRs run on sorted subsets employed about 220 ng DNA, approximately 30,000 T cell genomes. In the original analysis: Because ImmunoSEQ provided only junction sequences with no quality scores, the filtering differed. Using immunoSEQ multiplex PCR, the repertoire was profiled, and TCRdb retains in-frame clones only, with some absent. That table gives V, J and clone size, and the DNA gave D and trimming. The data hold over a million clones, with approximately 80% observed a single time. The germline V gene has CDR1 SGHRS and CDR2 YFSETQ. The CDR3 spans 14 residues. Of note for this clone: No antigen is known for it. The junction departs from germline at one end; a sequencing error may be responsible.

The chain uses TRBV5-1 and TRBJ2-7; no reliable D call. This TCR was recovered from a young man in good health. Some clones in this sample may be carry-over from other donors' samples. Material for sequencing was memory CD4+ T cells from PBMCs. Subset here: CD45RA-negative fraction. The chain's CDR3 is CASSLGTETYAQYF. The CDR3 DNA reads as TGCGCCAGCAGCTTGGGGACGGAAACCTACGCGCAGTACTTC.